What follows are 2 T cell receptor beta chains derived from one specimen sequenced in a study of T cell repertoires in cytomegalovirus infection. TCRdb used MiXCR to reprocess the reads, holding one entry per CDR3 protein. Of 450,000 to 600,000 distinct CDR3 sequences listed, 40% to 50% are singletons. The antigens these receptors bind are not known. This material consisted of cultured PBMCs, taken from culture after CMV antigen stimulation. The receptors stem from a human donor in good health (CMV status not recorded). Some clones in this sample may be carry-over from other donors' samples.

This clonotype was counted between two and nine times. This sequence joins TRBV25-1 and TRBJ1-1; D not certain. Trimming pared 6 bases from V and 0 bases from J, leaving 17 bases between. This CDR3 comprises 16 residues. The germline V gene has CDR1 MGHDK and CDR2 SYGVNS. CDR3 sequence reads: CASRGRLKAMNTEAFF. CDR3 bases: TGTGCCAGCAGGGGTAGGCTTAAAGCGATGAACACTGAAGCTTTCTTT.

This clonotype occurred a few times. This chain connects TRBV7-2 to TRBJ2-7; a weak D match, TRBD1 (5 bases). The germline V gene has CDR1 SGHTA and CDR2 FQGNSA. Trimming removed 4 bases at V and 3 bases at J, with 16 bases between. The CDR3 is 15 amino acids. The CDR3 spells CASSSGHGMYYEQYF. CDR3 DNA: TGTGCCAGCAGCTCAGGACACGGAATGTACTACGAGCAGTACTTC.